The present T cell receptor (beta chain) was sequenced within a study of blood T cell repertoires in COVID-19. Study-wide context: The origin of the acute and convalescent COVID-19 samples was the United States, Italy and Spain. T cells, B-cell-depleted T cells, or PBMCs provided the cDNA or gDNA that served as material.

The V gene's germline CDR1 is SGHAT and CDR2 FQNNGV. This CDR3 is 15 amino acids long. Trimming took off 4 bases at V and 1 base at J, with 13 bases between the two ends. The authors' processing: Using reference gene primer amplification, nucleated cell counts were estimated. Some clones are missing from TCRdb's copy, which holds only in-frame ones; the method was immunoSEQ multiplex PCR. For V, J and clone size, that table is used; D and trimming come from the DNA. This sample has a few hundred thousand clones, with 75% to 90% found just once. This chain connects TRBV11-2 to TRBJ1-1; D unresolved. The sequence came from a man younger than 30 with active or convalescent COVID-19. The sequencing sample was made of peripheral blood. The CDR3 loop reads CASSSLDMTNTEAFF. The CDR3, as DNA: TGTGCCAGCAGCTCTTTAGACATGACGAACACTGAAGCTTTCTTT.